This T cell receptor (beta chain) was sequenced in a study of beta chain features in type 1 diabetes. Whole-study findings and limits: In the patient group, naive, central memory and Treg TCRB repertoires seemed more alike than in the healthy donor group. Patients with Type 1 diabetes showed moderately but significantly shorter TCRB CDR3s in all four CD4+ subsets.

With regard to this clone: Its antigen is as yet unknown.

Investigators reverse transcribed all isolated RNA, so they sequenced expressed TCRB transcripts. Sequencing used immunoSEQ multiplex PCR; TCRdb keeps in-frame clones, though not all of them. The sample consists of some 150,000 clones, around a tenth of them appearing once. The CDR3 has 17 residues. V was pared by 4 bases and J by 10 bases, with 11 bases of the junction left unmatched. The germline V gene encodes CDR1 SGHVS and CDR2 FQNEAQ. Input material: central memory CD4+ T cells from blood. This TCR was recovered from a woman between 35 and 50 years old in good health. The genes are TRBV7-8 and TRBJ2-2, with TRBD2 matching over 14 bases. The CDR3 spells CASSSRPGTSGSKELFF. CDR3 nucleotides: TGTGCCAGCAGCTCGAGGCCCGGGACTAGCGGGAGCAAGGAGCTGTTTTTT.